A single T cell receptor beta chain is shown here with its context. Its cognate antigen has yet to be identified. No base quality values were provided; no much bigger clone lies one nucleotide off. The collaborating institutions used their own protocols to collect whole blood in K2EDTA tubes. For TCRbeta analysis, collaborators shipped samples as frozen whole blood, isolated PBMCs, or DNA extracted from either of those sample types. V lost 5 bases and J lost 8 bases, and the count of bases not matched to a germline gene is 10. The germline V gene (reference sequence) gives CDR1 as SEHNR and CDR2 as FQNEAQ. The CDR3 covers 14 residues, taking in both the cysteine and the phenylalanine. Only CDR3 DNA remains: 42 bases, in frame from the first base. This entry is derived from a study of blood T cell repertoires in COVID-19 (dated by TCRdb to about 2020). Regarding the study in general: Collaborator samples came from the United States, Italy and Spain and covered acute and convalescent phases of COVID-19. Where available, HLA class I and class II types were taken from metadata supplied by the sample provider and were not determined by assay-based typing. The repertoires were released in a freely available public database intended as a resource for research on the immune response to SARS-CoV-2. Samples came from the ongoing ImmuneRACE study (first 160 participants) plus 1,254 subjects from 6 global collaborators. Subjects who had been exposed to COVID-19, were actively infected with it, or had recovered from it provided the deeply sampled blood TCRbeta repertoires that made up the dataset. Sample metadata almost always included a de-identified subject ID, COVID-19 status, age in years and sex. The material from the prospective study consisted of cDNA or gDNA derived from T cells, B-cell-depleted T cells, or PBMCs. Here is what the overall study found, with its caveats: How much clinical and demographic metadata was included differed by source and by participant, and the metadata was provided uncurated.

The immunoSEQ Assay, a bias-controlled multiplex PCR, was used to amplify TCRbeta CDR3 regions from genomic DNA. As for the original processing: The number of nucleated cells in each sample was estimated by amplification of reference gene primers within the assay. To quantify the absolute abundance of each unique TCRbeta CDR3 rearrangement, sequence reads were collapsed and filtered. For each sample, productive Simpson clonality was calculated as the square root of Simpson's diversity index across productive rearrangements. TCRdb limited this immuneACCESS table to in-frame rearrangements with V and J called. A share of clones is missing; checked studies link under half to unresolved V genes, and the rest is unexplained. V and J calls and clone size are copied from that table; D and trimming were computed from the DNA. In this sample the table shows about 160,000 clones, approximately 80% of which occur a single time. The ten largest clones add up to under 3.5% of the sample.

The sequence was collected from a woman aged 60-75 years with acute or convalescent COVID-19. The rearrangement combines TRBV7-9 with TRBJ1-2, and 8 junctional nucleotides match TRBD1. Sequencing was done on a sample of peripheral blood. The DNA sequence follows: TGTGCCAGCAGCCCCCCCGGGACAGGAAGCGGCTACACCTTC. Its amino acids are CASSPPGTGSGYTF.